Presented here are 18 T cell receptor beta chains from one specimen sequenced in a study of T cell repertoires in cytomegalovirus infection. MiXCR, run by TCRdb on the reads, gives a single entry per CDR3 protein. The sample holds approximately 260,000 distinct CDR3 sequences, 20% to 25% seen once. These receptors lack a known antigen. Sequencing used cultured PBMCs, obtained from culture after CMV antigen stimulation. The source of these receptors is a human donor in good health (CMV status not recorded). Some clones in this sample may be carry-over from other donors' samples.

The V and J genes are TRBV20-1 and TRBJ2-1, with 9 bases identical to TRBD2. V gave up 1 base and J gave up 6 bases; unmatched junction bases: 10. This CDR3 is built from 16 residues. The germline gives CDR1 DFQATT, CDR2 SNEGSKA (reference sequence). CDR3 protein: CSARAFFWREGNEQFF. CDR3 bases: TGCAGTGCTAGAGCTTTTTTTTGGCGGGAGGGCAATGAGCAGTTCTTC.

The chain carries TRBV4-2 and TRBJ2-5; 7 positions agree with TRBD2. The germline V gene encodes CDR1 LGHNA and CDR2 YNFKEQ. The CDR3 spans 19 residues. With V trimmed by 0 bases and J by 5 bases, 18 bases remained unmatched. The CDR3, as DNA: TGTGCCAGCAGCCAAGAGGAGGGGACTAACCGAGGGTTAAGTGAGACCCAGTACTTC. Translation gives CASSQEEGTNRGLSETQYF.

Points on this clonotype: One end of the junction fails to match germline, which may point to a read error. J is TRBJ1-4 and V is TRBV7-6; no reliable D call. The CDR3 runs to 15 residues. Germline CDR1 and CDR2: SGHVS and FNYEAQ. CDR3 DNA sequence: TGTGCCAGCAGCCCCGGACGGGTGATTAATGAAAAACTGTCTTTT. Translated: CASSPGRVINEKLSF. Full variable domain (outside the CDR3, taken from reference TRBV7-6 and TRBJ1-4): GAGVSQSPRYKVTKRGQDVALRCDPISGHVSLYWYRQALGQGPEFLTYFNYEAQQDKSGLPNDRFSAERPEGSISTLTIQRTEQRDSAMYRCASSPGRVINEKLSFGSGTQLSVL.

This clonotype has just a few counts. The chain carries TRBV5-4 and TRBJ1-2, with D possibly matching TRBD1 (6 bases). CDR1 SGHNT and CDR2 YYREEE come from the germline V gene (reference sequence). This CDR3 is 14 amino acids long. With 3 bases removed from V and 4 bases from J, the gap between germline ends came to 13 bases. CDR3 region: CASSSSGGSYGYTF. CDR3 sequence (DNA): TGTGCCAGCAGCTCTTCCGGGGGCTCCTATGGCTACACCTTC.

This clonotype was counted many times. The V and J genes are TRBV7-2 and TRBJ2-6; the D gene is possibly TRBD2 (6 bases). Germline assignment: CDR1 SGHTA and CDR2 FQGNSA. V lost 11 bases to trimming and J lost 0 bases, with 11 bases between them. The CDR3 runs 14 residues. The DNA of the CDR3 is TGTGCCCTTTCCGGGAGCTCTGGGGCCAACGTCCTGACTTTC. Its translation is CALSGSSGANVLTF.

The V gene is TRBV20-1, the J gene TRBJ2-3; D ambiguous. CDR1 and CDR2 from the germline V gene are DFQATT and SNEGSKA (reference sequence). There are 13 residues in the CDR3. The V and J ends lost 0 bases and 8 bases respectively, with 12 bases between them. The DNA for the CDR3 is TGCAGTGCTAGAGAAGACCGTGACGGTACGCAGTATTTT. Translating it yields CSAREDRDGTQYF.

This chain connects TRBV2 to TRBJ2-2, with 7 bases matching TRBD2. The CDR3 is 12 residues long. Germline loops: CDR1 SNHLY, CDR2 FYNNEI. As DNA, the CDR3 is TGTTCAGCGGGATCGAACACCGGGGAGCTGTTTTTT. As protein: CSAGSNTGELFF.

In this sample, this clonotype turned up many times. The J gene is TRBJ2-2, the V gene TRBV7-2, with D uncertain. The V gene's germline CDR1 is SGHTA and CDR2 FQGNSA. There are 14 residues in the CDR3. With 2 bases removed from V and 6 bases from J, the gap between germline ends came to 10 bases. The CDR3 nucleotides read TGTGCCAGCAGCTTATTGTTATGGTCCGGGGAGCTGTTTTTT. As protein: CASSLLLWSGELFF.

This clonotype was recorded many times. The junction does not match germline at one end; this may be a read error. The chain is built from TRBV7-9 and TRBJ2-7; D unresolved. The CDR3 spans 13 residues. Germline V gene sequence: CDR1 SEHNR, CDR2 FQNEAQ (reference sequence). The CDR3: CASSLPIAYEQYF. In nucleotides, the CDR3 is TGTGCCAGCAGCTTACCAATCGCCTATGAGCAGTACTTC.

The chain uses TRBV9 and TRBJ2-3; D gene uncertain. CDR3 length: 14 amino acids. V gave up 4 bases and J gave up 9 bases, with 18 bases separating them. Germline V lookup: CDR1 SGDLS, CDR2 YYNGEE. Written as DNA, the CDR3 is TGTGCCAGCAGCCCCGTGGAAGGTGTCCGCACGCAGTATTTT. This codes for CASSPVEGVRTQYF. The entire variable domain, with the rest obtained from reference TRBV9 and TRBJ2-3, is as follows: DSGVTQTPKHLITATGQRVTLRCSPRSGDLSVYWYQQSLDQGLQFLIQYYNGEERAKGNILERFSAQQFPDLHSELNLSSLELGDSALYFCASSPVEGVRTQYFGPGTRLTVL.

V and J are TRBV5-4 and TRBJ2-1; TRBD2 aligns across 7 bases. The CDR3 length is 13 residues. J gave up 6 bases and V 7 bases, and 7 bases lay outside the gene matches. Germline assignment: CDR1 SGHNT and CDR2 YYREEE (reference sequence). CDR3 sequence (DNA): TGTGCCAGCGCATTAACGGGGGGCAATGAGCAGTTCTTC. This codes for CASALTGGNEQFF.

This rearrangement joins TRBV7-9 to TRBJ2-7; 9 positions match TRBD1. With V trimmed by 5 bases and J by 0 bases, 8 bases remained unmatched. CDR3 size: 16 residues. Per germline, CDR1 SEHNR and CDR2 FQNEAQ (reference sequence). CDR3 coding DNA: TGTGCCAGCAGCGATCCGGGACAGGGATTCTCCTACGAGCAGTACTTC. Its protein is CASSDPGQGFSYEQYF.

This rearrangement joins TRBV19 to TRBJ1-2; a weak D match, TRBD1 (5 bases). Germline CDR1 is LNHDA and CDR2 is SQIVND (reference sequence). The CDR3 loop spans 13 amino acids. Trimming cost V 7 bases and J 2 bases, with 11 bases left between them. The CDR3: CASTRASNYGYTF. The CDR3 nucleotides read TGTGCCAGTACCAGGGCCTCAAACTATGGCTACACCTTC.

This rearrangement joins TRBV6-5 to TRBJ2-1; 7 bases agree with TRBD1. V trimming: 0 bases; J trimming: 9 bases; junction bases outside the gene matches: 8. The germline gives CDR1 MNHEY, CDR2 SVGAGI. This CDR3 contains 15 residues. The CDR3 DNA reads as TGTGCCAGCAGTTACTCGGGACAGCCGGTCGGTGAGCAGTTCTTC. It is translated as CASSYSGQPVGEQFF.

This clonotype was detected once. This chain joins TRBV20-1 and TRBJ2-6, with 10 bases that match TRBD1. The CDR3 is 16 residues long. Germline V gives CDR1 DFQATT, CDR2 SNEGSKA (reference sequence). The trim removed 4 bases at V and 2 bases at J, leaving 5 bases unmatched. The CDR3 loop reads CSATDRGLAGANVLTF. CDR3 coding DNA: TGCAGTGCTACAGACAGGGGGCTTGCTGGGGCCAACGTCCTGACTTTC.

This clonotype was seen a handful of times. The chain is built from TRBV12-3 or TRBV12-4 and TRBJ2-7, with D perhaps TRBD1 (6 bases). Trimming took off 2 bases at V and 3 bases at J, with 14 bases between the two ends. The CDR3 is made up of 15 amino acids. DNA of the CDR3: TGTGCCAGCAGTTTACTTGTCCAGGGGCGCTACGAGCAGTACTTC. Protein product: CASSLLVQGRYEQYF.

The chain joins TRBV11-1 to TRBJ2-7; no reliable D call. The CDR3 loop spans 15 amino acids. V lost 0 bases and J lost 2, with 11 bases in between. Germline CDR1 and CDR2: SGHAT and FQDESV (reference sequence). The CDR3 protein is CASSLAVASTYEQYF. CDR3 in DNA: TGTGCCAGCAGCTTAGCGGTCGCGAGTACCTACGAGCAGTACTTC.

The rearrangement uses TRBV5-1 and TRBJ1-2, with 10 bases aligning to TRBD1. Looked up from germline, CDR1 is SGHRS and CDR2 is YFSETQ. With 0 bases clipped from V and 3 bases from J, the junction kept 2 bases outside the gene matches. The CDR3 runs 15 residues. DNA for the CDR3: TGCGCCAGCAGCTTGGAAGGGACAGGGGACTATGGCTACACCTTC. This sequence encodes CASSLEGTGDYGYTF.